This record covers a single T cell receptor beta chain. Its antigen is not known. Separation by sorting yielded CD4+ and CD8+ T cells from PBMCs. The data stem from a study of CD8+ T cells in alopecia areata. General study results and limits: Scalp samples also yield sequences of resident alphabeta T cells from normal skin. Patients shared TCRs less clearly than mice did, possibly for HLA-related reasons.

Reverse transcription of extracted RNA yielded cDNA, which provided the sequencing template. Clones were read by immunoSEQ multiplex PCR, and TCRdb kept only the in-frame ones, dropping some. The data hold 150,000 to 200,000 clones, with 59% observed a single time. Trimming pared 6 bases from V and 5 bases from J, leaving 19 bases between. CDR3 size: 14 residues. Germline-derived CDR1 and CDR2 are SQVTM and ANQGSEA. The sample here was CD4+ T cells sorted from blood, taken at week 0. J is TRBJ1-1 and V is TRBV29-1; the D is unclear. This receptor was identified in a human donor with alopecia areata. In DNA form, the CDR3 reads TGCAGCGTCGTGGGGATTGGCTCGGGAACTGAAGCTTTCTTT. This encodes CSVVGIGSGTEAFF.